The rows below give T cell receptor beta chains drawn from one sample of a study of T cell responses to AZD1222 COVID-19 vaccine. TCRdb's copy holds only in-frame clones and misses some; the assay was immunoSEQ multiplex PCR. The sample gives approximately 120,000 clones, over 75% of which show up once; around 5.6% is in the top ten. Sample: peripheral blood, taken on day 0 of AZD1222 vaccination. These receptors came from an adult in good health. Both conserved end residues are part of each CDR3. The order of the fields is D gene, V gene, clone size, J gene, CDR3 DNA, CDR3 protein. D genes are given only for firm matches. Where a row states a size, it is once, few, many or the class of an expanded clone; other rows omit it.

D: NA
V: TRBV15
size: NA
J: TRBJ2-5
DNA: TGTGCCACCAGCAGAGTGGTTGGAGAGACCCAGTACTTC
CDR3: CATSRVVGETQYF

D: NA
V: TRBV2
size: NA
J: TRBJ1-2
DNA: TGTGCCAGCAGTGGCGGGACGTGGGGCTACACCTTC
CDR3: CASSGGTWGYTF

D: NA
V: TRBV3-1/TRBV3-2
size: NA
J: TRBJ1-1
DNA: TGTGCCAGCAGCCAAGGGGACAAACTGACCGAAGCTTTCTTT
CDR3: CASSQGDKLTEAFF

D: TRBD1
V: TRBV9
size: NA
J: TRBJ1-2
DNA: TGTGCCAGCAGCGAAGGGACAGCCTATGGCTACACCTTC
CDR3: CASSEGTAYGYTF

D: NA
V: TRBV24-1
size: NA
J: TRBJ1-1
DNA: TGTGCCACCAGTGACTCCAGGGACGGGAACACTGAAGCTTTCTTT
CDR3: CATSDSRDGNTEAFF

D: TRBD1
V: TRBV7-3
size: NA
J: TRBJ1-6
DNA: TGTGCCAGCAGCCGACAGGGGGCCGGTTCACCCCTCCACTTT
CDR3: CASSRQGAGSPLHF

D: NA
V: TRBV18
size: NA
J: TRBJ1-2
DNA: TGTGCCAGCTCAAATTTACAGGGCGGCGGCTACACCTTC
CDR3: CASSNLQGGGYTF

D: TRBD1
V: TRBV19
size: NA
J: TRBJ1-6
DNA: TGTGCCAGTAGTATAGGCAAGACAGGGTTTAGGTCACCCCTCCACTTT
CDR3: CASSIGKTGFRSPLHF

D: TRBD2
V: TRBV5-4
size: NA
J: TRBJ2-6
DNA: TGTGCCAGCAGCCCGGGGGGGGCCTCTGGGGCCAACGTCCTGACTTTC
CDR3: CASSPGGASGANVLTF

D: TRBD1
V: TRBV9
size: NA
J: TRBJ2-7
DNA: TGTGCCAGGAAGGGGGGACAGGACACCTACGAGCAGTACTTC
CDR3: CARKGGQDTYEQYF

D: TRBD1
V: TRBV18
size: few
J: TRBJ1-1
DNA: TGTGCCAGCGGGATTGGGACAGGTATACGCAGTGAAGCTTTCTTT
CDR3: CASGIGTGIRSEAFF

D: TRBD2
V: TRBV9
size: NA
J: TRBJ2-7
DNA: TGTGCCAGCAGCGAGTTAGCGGGAGCCTTGTCCTACGAGCAGTACTTC
CDR3: CASSELAGALSYEQYF

D: NA
V: TRBV6-5
size: NA
J: TRBJ2-1
DNA: TGTGCCAGCACGAGGAGCCGCTCCTACAATGAGCAGTTCTTC
CDR3: CASTRSRSYNEQFF

D: NA
V: TRBV9
size: NA
J: TRBJ1-4
DNA: TGTGCCAGCAGCCCGGGGATGGCTAATGAAAAACTGTTTTTT
CDR3: CASSPGMANEKLFF

D: NA
V: TRBV2
size: NA
J: TRBJ2-1
DNA: TGTGCCAGCAGTGAAGCGCGGGGAGGTGAGCAGTTCTTC
CDR3: CASSEARGGEQFF

D: TRBD1
V: TRBV5-1
size: NA
J: TRBJ1-1
DNA: TGCGCCAGCAGCTTTGAGGGGGCGGTCACTGAAGCTTTCTTT
CDR3: CASSFEGAVTEAFF

D: NA
V: TRBV5-1
size: NA
J: TRBJ2-1
DNA: TGCGCCAGCAGCTTGGGATCTGACAATGAGCAGTTCTTC
CDR3: CASSLGSDNEQFF

D: TRBD2
V: TRBV5-5
size: NA
J: TRBJ2-1
DNA: TGTGCCAGCAGCTTGGATGGCGGGGGGACGTACAATGAGCAGTTCTTC
CDR3: CASSLDGGGTYNEQFF

D: NA
V: TRBV11-3
size: NA
J: TRBJ1-6
DNA: TGTGCCAGCAGCTTAGATCACGGAAGAAATTCACCCCTCCACTTT
CDR3: CASSLDHGRNSPLHF

D: NA
V: TRBV4-1
size: NA
J: TRBJ2-4
DNA: TGCGCCAGCAGCCATCTCCGGGACGAAAACATTCAGTACTTC
CDR3: CASSHLRDENIQYF

D: TRBD1
V: TRBV6-5
size: NA
J: TRBJ2-7
DNA: TGTGCCAGTAAATTGACAGGGGGTACCCCCAACGAGCAGTACTTC
CDR3: CASKLTGGTPNEQYF

D: TRBD1
V: TRBV19
size: NA
J: TRBJ1-5
DNA: TGTGCCAGTAGTGGCCAGGGGGGGAATCAGCCCCAGCATTTT
CDR3: CASSGQGGNQPQHF

D: NA
V: TRBV30
size: few
J: TRBJ1-1
DNA: TGTGCCTGGAGTAAATTATCTGGGGGTTTCGAAGCTTTCTTT
CDR3: CAWSKLSGGFEAFF

D: TRBD1
V: TRBV6-5
size: NA
J: TRBJ2-1
DNA: TGTGCCAGCAGTTTGAACCGGGACAGCTACAATGAGCAGTTCTTC
CDR3: CASSLNRDSYNEQFF

D: NA
V: TRBV29-1
size: NA
J: TRBJ2-1
DNA: TGCAGCGTTGGGTTACTTCGCGAGGTCAATGAGCAGTTCTTC
CDR3: CSVGLLREVNEQFF

D: NA
V: TRBV4-1
size: NA
J: TRBJ2-3
DNA: TGCGCCAGCGGCCAAGAGAGGGCGTCCCAGGGAGGCACAGATACGCAGTATTTT
CDR3: CASGQERASQGGTDTQYF

D: NA
V: TRBV28
size: NA
J: TRBJ1-5
DNA: TGTGCCAGCACTCGGGGTAATCAGCCCCAGCATTTT
CDR3: CASTRGNQPQHF

D: TRBD2
V: TRBV28
size: NA
J: TRBJ2-2
DNA: TGTGCCAGCAGTCCGGGGACTATGAACACCGGGGAGCTGTTTTTT
CDR3: CASSPGTMNTGELFF

D: NA
V: TRBV7-8
size: NA
J: TRBJ1-5
DNA: TGTGCCAGCAGCTTAAGGGTACTGGGCAGCAATCAGCCCCAGCATTTT
CDR3: CASSLRVLGSNQPQHF

D: NA
V: TRBV5-1
size: NA
J: TRBJ2-3
DNA: TGCGCCAGCAGCTTGAATCCCACAGGGCTGACAGATACGCAGTATTTT
CDR3: CASSLNPTGLTDTQYF

D: TRBD1
V: TRBV4-3
size: NA
J: TRBJ1-6
DNA: TGCGCCAGCAGCGCAAACAGGGGGCATTCACCCCTCCACTTT
CDR3: CASSANRGHSPLHF

D: TRBD1
V: TRBV7-2
size: NA
J: TRBJ1-2
DNA: TGTGCCAGCAGCATACAGAGCCAGGGGGCCGATGGCTACACCTTC
CDR3: CASSIQSQGADGYTF

D: TRBD1
V: TRBV5-4
size: NA
J: TRBJ1-2
DNA: TGTGCCAGCAGCGATCCAGGGGGCTATGGCTACACCTTC
CDR3: CASSDPGGYGYTF

D: TRBD1
V: TRBV3-1/TRBV3-2
size: NA
J: TRBJ1-1
DNA: TGTGCCAGCAGTTATCAGGGGGCCACTGAAGCTTTCTTT
CDR3: CASSYQGATEAFF

D: TRBD1
V: TRBV27
size: NA
J: TRBJ1-1
DNA: TGTGCCAGCAGTTTCTATGGACAGGCTAACACTGAAGCTTTCTTT
CDR3: CASSFYGQANTEAFF

D: NA
V: TRBV5-1
size: NA
J: TRBJ1-4
DNA: TGCGCCAGCAGCTTGGGGACGTCCCATGAAAAACTGTTTTTT
CDR3: CASSLGTSHEKLFF

D: TRBD2
V: TRBV28
size: NA
J: TRBJ2-7
DNA: TGTGCCAGCAGAACCCCGCTAGGGACTAGCGGGAGAGAGGAGCAGTACTTC
CDR3: CASRTPLGTSGREEQYF

D: TRBD1
V: TRBV9
size: NA
J: TRBJ1-1
DNA: TGTGCCAGCAGCGCCGAACAGGGGGGGAAAGCTTTCTTT
CDR3: CASSAEQGGKAFF

D: TRBD1
V: TRBV27
size: NA
J: TRBJ1-5
DNA: TGTGCCAGCAGTTTACAGGGGGCGTCGGGCAATCAGCCCCAGCATTTT
CDR3: CASSLQGASGNQPQHF

D: TRBD1
V: TRBV4-2
size: NA
J: TRBJ2-3
DNA: TGTGCCAGCAGCCAAGAAGAGACAGGGACCACAGATACGCAGTATTTT
CDR3: CASSQEETGTTDTQYF

D: TRBD2
V: TRBV6-2/TRBV6-3
size: NA
J: TRBJ2-3
DNA: TGTGCCAGCAGTACTACTAGCGGGGGAAAACTTTATACGCAGTATTTT
CDR3: CASSTTSGGKLYTQYF

D: TRBD2
V: TRBV4-2
size: NA
J: TRBJ2-1
DNA: TGTGCCAGCAGCCAAGATCTCCAGCGGGGGTTCAATGAGCAGTTCTTC
CDR3: CASSQDLQRGFNEQFF

D: NA
V: TRBV5-1
size: NA
J: TRBJ2-1
DNA: TGCGCCAGCAGCTTGGCAGGCCCAACATACAATGAGCAGTTCTTC
CDR3: CASSLAGPTYNEQFF

D: NA
V: TRBV7-9
size: NA
J: TRBJ1-1
DNA: TGTGCCAGCTCGGAGGGGCCTAAGGGGGGCGAAACTGAAGCTTTCTTT
CDR3: CASSEGPKGGETEAFF

D: NA
V: TRBV12-5
size: NA
J: TRBJ2-1
DNA: TGTGCTAGTGGTTTGGTACAAGGTGAGCAGTTCTTC
CDR3: CASGLVQGEQFF

D: NA
V: TRBV6-1
size: NA
J: TRBJ2-3
DNA: TGTGCCAGCAGTGTCCGGGACGCAGGTTGGGCCCCCACAGATACGCAGTATTTT
CDR3: CASSVRDAGWAPTDTQYF

D: TRBD1
V: TRBV10-3
size: NA
J: TRBJ1-5
DNA: TGTGCCATCAGTGAGTTACAGGGGGCGGTTCAGCCCCAGCATTTT
CDR3: CAISELQGAVQPQHF

D: NA
V: TRBV5-1
size: NA
J: TRBJ2-3
DNA: TGCGCCAGCAGCTTGCAGGACATCGGCACAGATACGCAGTATTTT
CDR3: CASSLQDIGTDTQYF

D: NA
V: TRBV7-9
size: NA
J: TRBJ2-6
DNA: TGTGCCAGCAGCTTAGCCCTCGGGAGCTCTGGGGCCAACGTCCTGACTTTC
CDR3: CASSLALGSSGANVLTF

D: NA
V: TRBV19
size: NA
J: TRBJ2-2
DNA: TGTGCCAGTAGCGTGGTGGGCGGGGAGCTGTTTTTT
CDR3: CASSVVGGELFF

D: NA
V: TRBV4-2
size: NA
J: TRBJ1-5
DNA: TGTGCCAGCAGCCAAGATCATTTGGGGCTAAGTCAGCCCCAGCATTTT
CDR3: CASSQDHLGLSQPQHF

D: NA
V: TRBV7-9
size: NA
J: TRBJ1-1
DNA: TGTGCCAGCAGCCCCTCGGGAGATGAAGCTTTCTTT
CDR3: CASSPSGDEAFF

D: NA
V: TRBV27
size: few
J: TRBJ1-2
DNA: TGTGCCAGCAGTTTATCACACGTGACCCCCCATGGCTACACCTTC
CDR3: CASSLSHVTPHGYTF

D: NA
V: TRBV27
size: NA
J: TRBJ2-3
DNA: TGTGCCAGCAGTTTAAACCTCCCGGGACTCTCCGCGGATACGCAGTATTTT
CDR3: CASSLNLPGLSADTQYF